The 16 T cell receptor beta chains below all came from one sample that was sequenced in a study of blood T cells in healthy people across ages. The authors ran a second PCR of about 6 to 11 cycles using a sample-barcoded 5' primer and a J-beta primer mix. TCRdb passed the 5' RACE reads through MiXCR, listing each CDR3 protein once. The sample consists of about 1,400,000 distinct CDR3 sequences, 35% to 45% of them appearing once. Sequencing was done on a sample of blood. These TCRs come from a woman between 18 and 29 years old in good health.

The sample holds a few counts of this clonotype. A junction end diverges from the germline sequence, so it may reflect a read error. This chain joins TRBV5-5 and TRBJ2-5, with 9 bases matching TRBD1. Matching the DNA end better, TRBJ2-7 makes the J call doubtful. The CDR3 is 15 amino acids. CDR1 SGHKS and CDR2 YYEKEE come from the germline V gene (reference sequence). The CDR3 here is CASSLERQGVYEQYF. The CDR3 DNA reads as TGTGCCAGCAGTTTGGAGAGACAGGGGGTCTACGAGCAGTACTTC.

This clonotype was seen more than once but under ten times. The chain uses TRBV6-1 and TRBJ2-1; TRBD2 matches at 16 bases. The CDR3 contains 20 residues. Unmatched junction bases numbered 18, after V lost 5 bases and J lost 8 bases. CDR1 MNHNS and CDR2 SASEGT come from the germline V gene. CDR3 protein: CASSKTPGLAGGPVSDEQFF. The CDR3 DNA is TGTGCCAGCAGTAAGACCCCGGGACTAGCGGGGGGGCCCGTAAGCGATGAGCAGTTCTTC.

The V call is TRBV9, the J call TRBJ2-1; 9 positions match TRBD2. Per the germline V gene, CDR1 is SGDLS and CDR2 is YYNGEE. The CDR3 is 16 amino acids. J gave up 7 bases and V 2 bases, and 10 bases lay outside the gene matches. The DNA for the CDR3 is TGTGCCAGCAGCGTGGCAATAGCGGGGGCGGTGAATGAGCAGTTCTTC. Its translation is CASSVAIAGAVNEQFF.

This clonotype was observed a few times. This chain uses TRBV4-1 with TRBJ2-5, with D possibly being TRBD2 (5 bases). Trimming removed 0 bases at V and 10 bases at J, with 12 bases between. The germline gives CDR1 MGHRA, CDR2 YSYEKL. The CDR3 is 13 residues long. The CDR3 bases are TGCGCCAGCAGCCAAGAATTATCGGAGGACCAGTACTTC. As protein: CASSQELSEDQYF.

This clonotype was picked up a small number of times. The V call is TRBV3-1, the J call TRBJ1-2, with 8 bases lining up with TRBD1. The CDR3 extends over 13 amino acids. The germline V gene encodes CDR1 LGHDT and CDR2 YNNKEL (reference sequence). V lost 6 bases and J lost 10; bases outside the gene matches: 10. DNA for the CDR3: TGTGCCAGCAGTCTGGGGGACAGGAGGACCTACACCTTC. Protein product: CASSLGDRRTYTF. The full variable domain, its missing parts supplied by reference TRBV3-1 and TRBJ1-2, is DTAVSQTPKYLVTQMGNDKSIKCEQNLGHDTMYWYKQDSKKFLKIMFSYNNKELIINETVPNRFSPKSPDKAHLNLHINSLELGDSAVYFCASSLGDRRTYTFGSGTRLTVV.

This clonotype was observed a handful of times. The J gene is TRBJ2-1, the V gene TRBV12-3 or TRBV12-4; no definite D call. V was pared by 1 base and J by 10 bases, with 11 bases between. This CDR3 comprises 13 residues. The CDR3 coding sequence is TGTGCCAGCAGTTTAGGATCGCAGTTCGAGCAGTTCTTC. It encodes CASSLGSQFEQFF.

The chain is built from TRBV6-5 and TRBJ1-2, with D perhaps matching TRBD1 (5 bases). V was trimmed by 8 bases and J by 5 bases, leaving 15 bases between them. This CDR3 region has 13 residues. Germline V gene lookup returns CDR1 MNHEY and CDR2 SVGAGI. The CDR3 DNA follows: TGTGCCAGCGGCTCGGGGCCTGGGTATGGCTACACCTTC. Encoded protein: CASGSGPGYGYTF.

The V call is TRBV6-1, the J call TRBJ2-3, with 7 bases identical to TRBD2. The CDR3 sequence is 16 residues long. The V segment lost 3 bases and the J segment 0 bases; nucleotides outside the gene matches: 6. Germline values: CDR1 MNHNS, CDR2 SASEGT. The chain's CDR3 is CASSEDGGRSTDTQYF. The CDR3, as DNA: TGTGCCAGCAGTGAGGACGGCGGGAGAAGCACAGATACGCAGTATTTT.

This chain uses TRBV15 with TRBJ1-5; D may be TRBD1 (6 bases). Germline CDR1 is LNHNV and CDR2 is YYDKDF (reference sequence). Trimming stripped 0 bases from V and 3 bases from J, with 15 bases between. The CDR3 loop spans 17 amino acids. The CDR3 protein is CATSRDYGGGDNQPQHF. DNA for the CDR3: TGTGCCACCAGCAGAGATTATGGAGGGGGTGACAATCAGCCCCAGCATTTT. Using reference TRBV15 and TRBJ1-5 for the parts outside the CDR3, the full variable domain is DAMVIQNPRYQVTQFGKPVTLSCSQTLNHNVMYWYQQKSSQAPKLLFHYYDKDFNNEADTPDNFQSRRPNTSFCFLDIRSPGLGDTAMYLCATSRDYGGGDNQPQHFGDGTRLSIL.

The chain couples TRBV6-1 to TRBJ2-1, with a possible D match to TRBD2 (6 bases). The V and J ends lost 5 bases and 0 bases respectively, with 20 bases between them. The germline V gene has CDR1 MNHNS and CDR2 SASEGT. The CDR3 consists of 18 residues. CDR3 loop: CASSKTRNVGSSYNEQFF. The CDR3, as DNA: TGTGCCAGCAGTAAGACTAGAAATGTGGGGAGCTCCTACAATGAGCAGTTCTTC.

A remark on this clonotype: Germline and junction disagree at one end, which may indicate a read error. V gene TRBV4-1 combines with J gene TRBJ2-1; D is ambiguous. This CDR3 is 13 amino acids long. Germline V gives CDR1 MGHRA, CDR2 YSYEKL. In DNA, the CDR3 is TGCGCCAGCGGCCAGGCCGATGGGAATGAGCAGTTCTTC. This codes for CASGQADGNEQFF.

J is TRBJ1-5 and V is TRBV5-5, with TRBD1 matching 7 bases. Trimming took 1 base from V and 2 from J; bases not matched to a gene: 6. This CDR3 comprises 16 residues. Germline V CDR1 and CDR2: SGHKS, YYEKEE (reference sequence). The CDR3 coding sequence is TGTGCCAGCAGCTTGAACCAGGGGGATGGCAATCAGCCCCAGCATTTT. Protein sequence: CASSLNQGDGNQPQHF.

The chain uses TRBV6-6 and TRBJ1-2; 9 positions match TRBD1. Germline V gene data show CDR1 as MNHNY and CDR2 as SVGAGI (reference sequence). V trimming: 9 bases; J trimming: 6 bases; junction bases outside the gene matches: 5. The CDR3 is made up of 12 amino acids. This chain's CDR3 is CASGQGSNGYTF. In DNA, the CDR3 is TGTGCCAGTGGACAGGGGTCTAATGGCTACACCTTC.

Points on this clonotype: This may come from a read error, since a much larger clone is one base off. The chain links TRBV10-2 to TRBJ1-2; D gene uncertain. The V gene lost 2 bases and the J gene lost 4 bases, with 8 bases spanning the gap. Per the germline V gene, CDR1 is WSHSY and CDR2 is SAAADI. The CDR3 totals 13 residues. CDR3 coding DNA: TGCGCCAGCAGTGAGCGGGTTTTCTATGGCTACACCTTC. Amino acid sequence: CASSERVFYGYTF.

The genes are TRBV29-1 and TRBJ1-1, with 7 positions matching TRBD1. The ends lost 4 bases at V and 5 bases at J; junction bases unmatched: 4. This CDR3 is 12 amino acids long. CDR1 is SQVTM, CDR2 ANQGSEA, per germline. CDR3 amino acids: CSVGRGLTEAFF. CDR3 DNA sequence: TGCAGCGTTGGTAGGGGGCTTACTGAAGCTTTCTTT.

This clonotype showed up just a few times. The chain carries TRBV7-9 and TRBJ2-5; tentatively, D is TRBD1 (6 bases). Per the germline V gene, CDR1 is SEHNR and CDR2 is FQNEAQ (reference sequence). This CDR3 is 17 amino acids long. Trimming took 2 bases from V and 2 from J, leaving 18 bases between them. The CDR3 coding sequence is TGTGCCAGCAGCTTACCTCAACAGGGATTTGAGCAAGAGACCCAGTACTTC. Protein product: CASSLPQQGFEQETQYF.